Listed below are T cell receptor beta chains from one sample, sequenced in a study of T-cell reconstitution after alpha-beta-depleted transplantation in children. MiXCR, applied by TCRdb to the PCR reads, yields one record per CDR3 protein. The sample lists some 310,000 distinct CDR3 sequences, 23% occurring once. The material sequenced was PBMCs, mostly from graft donor cells, taken 180 days after TCRalphabeta/CD19-depleted stem cell transplant. These receptors were obtained from a male patient younger than 18 who had a stem cell transplant for acute lymphoblastic leukemia, so the T cells may come from the graft donor. Both conserved end residues are part of each CDR3. Each record gives: J gene, clone size, V gene, D gene, CDR3 DNA, CDR3 protein. The D gene is left open where the match is weak. Size values are once, few and many counts, or a class for expanded clones, and some rows have none.

>TRBJ2-2|.|TRBV5-1|.
TGCGCCAGCAGCTTGGAGGGGACCGGGGAGCTGTTTTTT
CASSLEGTGELFF
>TRBJ2-7|many|TRBV5-1|TRBD2
TGCGCCAGCAGCTTGGAGGTTAGCGGGAACTACGAGCAGTACTTC
CASSLEVSGNYEQYF
>TRBJ1-1|.|TRBV21-1|.
TGTGCCAGCAGCAAGCCCGCAGAAGCTTTCTTT
CASSKPAEAFF
>TRBJ2-5|few|TRBV12-3/TRBV12-4|TRBD2
TGTGCCAGCAGTTTTGGGACTAGTTATTCGGGAGAGACCCAGTACTTC
CASSFGTSYSGETQYF
>TRBJ2-3|.|TRBV9|.
TGTGCCAGCAGCGTAAGCCCTGGGGGCGGGAGCCCCGGAGGAGATACGCAGTATTTT
CASSVSPGGGSPGGDTQYF
>TRBJ2-7|.|TRBV5-6|.
TGTGCCAGCAGCTTGTGGTCGGGAAAGACCTACGAGCATTACTTC
CASSLWSGKTYEHYF
>TRBJ1-5|.|TRBV6-1|.
TGTGCCAGCAGTGTTTCGAGGCACCATCAGCCCCAGCATTTT
CASSVSRHHQPQHF
>TRBJ1-1|few|TRBV7-9|.
TGTGCCAGCAGCTCCCGACGGTCTCCCACTGAAGCTTTCTTT
CASSSRRSPTEAFF
>TRBJ1-4|few|TRBV10-3|TRBD1
TGTGCCATCAGTGAGAAAACAGGGGATAATGAAAAACTGTTTTTT
CAISEKTGDNEKLFF
>TRBJ2-7|.|TRBV2|TRBD2
TGTGCCAGCAATGGGGGACTAGCGGTTACCTACGAGCAGTACTTC
CASNGGLAVTYEQYF
>TRBJ2-1|.|TRBV5-1|.
TGCGCCAGCAGCTTGGTCGGCCGCGGGAATGAGCAGTTCTTC
CASSLVGRGNEQFF
>TRBJ2-5|.|TRBV27|.
TGTGCCAGCAGTTTGAGTCGGCACAGGGAAGAGACCCAGTACTTC
CASSLSRHREETQYF
>TRBJ2-7|few|TRBV7-6|.
TGTGCCAGCAGCGCCACAGGGCTAATTCTCCACGAGCAGTACTTC
CASSATGLILHEQYF
>TRBJ2-1|.|TRBV20-1|TRBD2
TGCAGTGCTAGGCTGGCACCGGGACTAGCGGGAGCTGGATCCTACAATGAGCAGTTCTTC
CSARLAPGLAGAGSYNEQFF
>TRBJ2-7|.|TRBV20-1|.
TGCAGTGCTAGCCAGGGGGGATCCCGCTACGAGCAGTACTTC
CSASQGGSRYEQYF
>TRBJ2-2|.|TRBV12-3/TRBV12-4|TRBD2
TGTGCCAGCAGTTTAAGACTAGCGGGAGAGGCCGGGGAGCTGTTTTTT
CASSLRLAGEAGELFF
>TRBJ2-7|.|TRBV9|TRBD2
TGTGCCAGCAGCGTAGGTCCTAGCGGGTTAGACTACGAGCAGTACTTC
CASSVGPSGLDYEQYF
>TRBJ2-2|few|TRBV18|.
TGTGCCAGCTCAGCCGGGGGTCACACCGGGGAGCTGTTTTTT
CASSAGGHTGELFF
>TRBJ1-2|.|TRBV29-1|.
TGCAGCGTTGACAGGAACTATGGCTACACCTTC
CSVDRNYGYTF
>TRBJ2-2|.|TRBV7-3|.
TGTGCCAGCAGCCAAAGGGCATTTGGCGGGGAGCTGTTTTTT
CASSQRAFGGELFF
>TRBJ2-3|.|TRBV25-1|TRBD2
TGTGCCAGCAGTGTCGGGAGGGCCGCAGATACGCAGTATTTT
CASSVGRAADTQYF
>TRBJ2-3|few|TRBV27|.
TGTGCCAGCAGTTCATACAGGGGCGGGGGAGATACGCAGTATTTT
CASSSYRGGGDTQYF
>TRBJ2-1|many|TRBV10-3|.
TGTGCCACGACTGGGGGCAATGAGCAGTTCTTC
CATTGGNEQFF
>TRBJ2-7|few|TRBV4-1|TRBD2
TGCGCCAGCAGCGACCACAGCGGGAGCTACGAGCAGTACTTC
CASSDHSGSYEQYF
>TRBJ2-7|few|TRBV5-1|TRBD2
TGCGCCAGCAGCACCCTAGCGGGGACCTTTCCCTACGAGCAGTACTTC
CASSTLAGTFPYEQYF
>TRBJ2-7|many|TRBV5-1|.
TGCGCCAGCAGCTTGGGACGGGGTTCCTACGAGCAGTACTTC
CASSLGRGSYEQYF
>TRBJ2-1|many|TRBV7-8|.
TGTGCCAGCAGTTCCAGGAAGAATGAGCAGTTCTTC
CASSSRKNEQFF
>TRBJ2-7|many|TRBV12-3/TRBV12-4|TRBD1
TGTGCCAGCAGTTGGGGACAGGGGGTGTCCTACGAGCAGTACTTC
CASSWGQGVSYEQYF
>TRBJ2-2|.|TRBV5-1|TRBD2
TGCGCCAGCAGCTTTTATGAGCGGGGCGCCGGGGAGCTGTTTTTT
CASSFYERGAGELFF
>TRBJ2-7|.|TRBV4-1|.
TGCGCCAGCAGCCAAAGGGGAAACCCCTACGAGCAGTACTTC
CASSQRGNPYEQYF
>TRBJ2-3|.|TRBV20-1|.
TGCAGTGCTGGGTGGGTAGCAGATACGCAGTATTTT
CSAGWVADTQYF
>TRBJ2-1|.|TRBV11-1|TRBD2
TGTGCCAGCAGCCTTCTTGAGACATTGACTAGCGGCCCCTACAATGAGCAGTTCTTC
CASSLLETLTSGPYNEQFF
>TRBJ2-1|.|TRBV7-9|TRBD2
TGTGCCAGCAGCTTTAGCGGGAGGGCCGATTACAATGAGCAGTTCTTC
CASSFSGRADYNEQFF
>TRBJ2-5|.|TRBV12-3/TRBV12-4|.
TGTGCCAGCAGTTTAACGGGAGCCGAGGAGACCCAGTACTTC
CASSLTGAEETQYF
>TRBJ2-3|few|TRBV15|.
TGTGCCACCAGCAGAGATAGCACAGATACGCAGTATTTT
CATSRDSTDTQYF
>TRBJ2-5|few|TRBV28|.
TGTGCCAGCAGAAGAGGGGACCAGTACTTC
CASRRGDQYF
>TRBJ2-5|many|TRBV5-1|.
TGCGCCAGCAGCTCCAAGATGGGGGCGAGGGCAGAGACCCAGTACTTC
CASSSKMGARAETQYF
>TRBJ2-1|.|TRBV4-1|.
TGCGCCAGCATGATAGCGCCTCACTACAATGAGCAGTTCTTC
CASMIAPHYNEQFF
>TRBJ2-1|.|TRBV5-8|.
TGTGCCAGCAGCTTGTTTTCAGGCGAGCAGTTCTTC
CASSLFSGEQFF
>TRBJ2-5|.|TRBV4-2|.
TGTGCCAGCAGCCAAGACCGAGTGCCAGAGACCCAGTACTTC
CASSQDRVPETQYF